Below, 18 T cell receptor beta chains from the same sample are listed, as sequenced in a study of OX40 agonist ivuxolimab in advanced cancers. Sequencing used immunoSEQ multiplex PCR; TCRdb keeps in-frame clones, though not all of them. The sample consists of about 36,000 clones, about 81% of them appearing once. The specimen comprised CD4+ or CD8+ T cells sorted from blood, sampled in a trial of the OX40 agonist ivuxolimab. Receptors were obtained from an adult with an advanced solid tumor such as melanoma, head and neck, liver or kidney cancer.

The V and J genes are TRBV29-1 and TRBJ2-7; D is undetermined. The CDR3 extends over 12 amino acids. V lost 6 bases and J 2 bases, leaving 11 bases between the germline ends. Germline-derived CDR1 and CDR2 are SQVTM and ANQGSEA. CDR3 nucleotides: TGCAGCGTAAGGACGGCGACCTACGAGCAGTACTTC. Its protein product is CSVRTATYEQYF.

This CDR3 is CASRLSRDQPQHF. The CDR3 bases are TGTGCCAGCAGGCTCAGCAGGGACCAGCCCCAGCATTTT. The rearrangement links TRBV28 to TRBJ1-5; possible D gene TRBD1, 5 bases. CDR1 and CDR2 (germline): MDHEN, SYDVKM. This CDR3 comprises 13 residues. V lost 6 bases, J lost 7 bases, and 13 bases lay in between.

The chain links TRBV7-3 to TRBJ2-6, with 10 positions matching TRBD1. The CDR3 runs 13 residues. Germline lookup yields CDR1 SGHTA and CDR2 FQGTGA. Trimming took 2 bases from V and 12 from J; bases not matched to a gene: 1. CDR3 protein: CASSLGQGGVLTF. CDR3 DNA: TGTGCCAGCAGCTTAGGACAGGGGGGCGTCCTGACTTTC. Based on the CDR3 plus reference TRBV7-3 and TRBJ2-6, the full variable domain is GAGVSQTPSNKVTEKGKYVELRCDPISGHTALYWYRQSLGQGPEFLIYFQGTGAADDSGLPNDRFFAVRPEGSVSTLKIQRTERGDSAVYLCASSLGQGGVLTFGAGSRLTVL.

The chain combines TRBV7-2 with TRBJ2-1; possible D gene TRBD2, 6 bases. V gave up 5 bases and J gave up 13 bases, with 15 bases separating them. This CDR3 is 12 amino acids long. Per the germline V gene, CDR1 is SGHTA and CDR2 is FQGNSA. This CDR3 reads CASSPTPGDQFF. The CDR3 coding sequence is TGTGCCAGCAGCCCAACCCCGGGAGATCAGTTCTTC.

The V and J genes are TRBV2 and TRBJ2-5; maybe TRBD2 (6 bases). The germline gives CDR1 SNHLY, CDR2 FYNNEI. The CDR3 sequence is 13 residues long. Trimming pared 4 bases from V and 6 bases from J, leaving 12 bases between. The CDR3 loop reads CASSGGGEKTQYF. The CDR3 DNA sequence: TGTGCCAGCAGTGGTGGCGGGGAAAAGACCCAGTACTTC.

Judged by abundance, this clone is medium-sized. This rearrangement joins TRBV6-6 to TRBJ1-1; D unclear. In germline, CDR1 is MNHNY, CDR2 SVGAGI (reference sequence). V dropped 11 bases and J dropped 4 bases, with 14 bases sitting between them. The CDR3 spans 12 residues. CDR3 bases: TGTGCCGGAGGAGGACGGGGCACTGAAGCTTTCTTT. It is translated as CAGGGRGTEAFF.

The J gene is TRBJ1-6, the V gene TRBV21-1; the table's TRBD1 call for D was not verified on the DNA. TRBV21-1 counts as a pseudogene. The CDR3 extends over 18 amino acids. The CDR3 DNA reads TGTGCCAGCAGCAAAGGAGGGACAGCTTGCTCCTATAATTCACCCCTCCACTTT. Translating it yields CASSKGGTACSYNSPLHF.

The V call is TRBV6-5, the J call TRBJ2-2; D ambiguous. The CDR3 contains 14 residues. CDR1 MNHEY and CDR2 SVGAGI come from the germline V gene. Trimming cost V 6 bases and J 0 bases, with 8 bases left between them. The CDR3 sequence is CASSLLANTGELFF. The CDR3 nucleotides read TGTGCCAGCAGCCTACTCGCGAACACCGGGGAGCTGTTTTTT.

The V and J genes are TRBV9 and TRBJ2-1, with 8 bases aligning to TRBD2. The germline V gene encodes CDR1 SGDLS and CDR2 YYNGEE. The ends lost 0 bases at V and 8 bases at J; junction bases unmatched: 10. The CDR3 totals 16 residues. CDR3 region: CASSVGSGLDVDEQFF. In DNA, the CDR3 is TGTGCCAGCAGCGTAGGTTCGGGACTAGACGTCGATGAGCAGTTCTTC.

This clone was found a few times. This chain connects TRBV5-1 to TRBJ2-5; D uncertain. V shed 1 base and J shed 5 bases, with 9 bases lying between them. The CDR3 is 13 amino acids. CDR1 is SGHRS, CDR2 YFSETQ, per germline. CDR3: CASSLSQRETQYF. In DNA, the CDR3 is TGCGCCAGCAGCTTGTCTCAACGGGAGACCCAGTACTTC.

V usage is TRBV11-3 and J usage is TRBJ2-1, with a tentative D call TRBD2 (6 bases). The germline gives CDR1 SGHNT, CDR2 YENEEA. The CDR3 has 17 residues. V was trimmed by 4 bases and J by 3 bases, leaving 19 bases between them. As DNA, the CDR3 is TGTGCCAGCAGCTCCTTAGCGGCCGGTAGCGGCTACAATGAGCAGTTCTTC. This codes for CASSSLAAGSGYNEQFF.

This chain uses TRBV28 with TRBJ1-2, with D unresolved. The CDR3 spans 12 residues. Germline lookup yields CDR1 MDHEN and CDR2 SYDVKM. Trimming removed 8 bases from V and 1 base from J, with 8 bases in between. Here the CDR3 DNA reads TGTGCCAGCCTCGCGGTTAACTATGGCTACACCTTC. It encodes CASLAVNYGYTF.

This chain connects TRBV7-3 to TRBJ1-4, with 7 bases that match TRBD1. Germline values: CDR1 SGHTA, CDR2 FQGTGA. This CDR3 has 14 amino acids. The junction had 3 bases not matched to a gene; V was cut back by 5 bases and J by 3 bases. Here the CDR3 DNA reads TGTGCCAGCAGCCGGACAGGACCTAATGAAAAACTGTTTTTT. Encoded protein: CASSRTGPNEKLFF.

The V and J genes are TRBV4-1 and TRBJ2-2, with a possible D match to TRBD2 (5 bases). The CDR3 is 16 residues long. The germline V and J ends were trimmed by 2 bases and 0 bases, with 10 bases remaining between them. The germline gives CDR1 MGHRA, CDR2 YSYEKL. The CDR3 coding sequence is TGCGCCAGCAGCCAAAGACATAGCGCGAACACCGGGGAGCTGTTTTTT. Translation: CASSQRHSANTGELFF.

The genes are TRBV9 and TRBJ2-3; 8 bases are shared with TRBD2. The CDR3 has 18 residues. Germline-derived CDR1 and CDR2 are SGDLS and YYNGEE. The junction had 12 bases not matched to a gene; V was cut back by 3 bases and J by 0 bases. The CDR3 bases are TGTGCCAGCAGCGGAACTAGCGGCCAGACGCTGAGCACAGATACGCAGTATTTT. Its protein product is CASSGTSGQTLSTDTQYF.

The V call is TRBV27, the J call TRBJ1-2; D is ambiguous. Per germline, CDR1 MNHEY and CDR2 SMNVEV (reference sequence). The V end lost 4 bases, the J end lost 4 bases, and 10 bases lay between the germline ends. The CDR3 spans 13 residues. The CDR3 DNA reads as TGTGCCAGCAGTTCCGTTAGCTTCTATGGCTACACCTTC. Its translation is CASSSVSFYGYTF.

This clone has a single count. The chain is built from TRBV4-1 and TRBJ1-2; 9 nucleotides line up with TRBD1. V lost 0 bases, J lost 4 bases, and 9 bases stayed unmatched. This CDR3 region has 17 residues. Germline V CDR1 and CDR2: MGHRA, YSYEKL. The CDR3 loop is CASSQDFMGQGLYGYTF. The CDR3 DNA is TGCGCCAGCAGCCAAGATTTTATGGGACAGGGACTCTATGGCTACACCTTC.

The chain employs TRBV6-6 and TRBJ2-2; possibly TRBD1 for D (6 bases). CDR1 and CDR2 (germline): MNHNY, SVGAGI (reference sequence). CDR3 length: 16 amino acids. Between the trimmed V and J ends, which lost 3 bases and 1 base, there was a span of 12 bases. CDR3 in DNA: TGTGCCAGCAGTTATCTTGGGGGCCTGAACACCGGGGAGCTGTTTTTT. Protein product: CASSYLGGLNTGELFF.